Presented here are 20 T cell receptor beta chains from one specimen sequenced in a study of CD8 T cells in Susac syndrome (dated by TCRdb to about 2019). Libraries came from the immunoSEQ multiplex PCR assay. RNA was extracted with the RNeasy kit and 0.5 to 1 ug was reverse transcribed using random hexamers. TCRdb trimmed public reads at Q25 via fastp, called clones via MiXCR and kept in-frame beta chains. Rows matching on CDR3 protein sequence are summarized as one entry with the most common DNA and genes. The sample yields about 160,000 distinct CDR3 sequences; about 93% were counted once. Approximately 0.14% of the sample lies in the top ten. Specimen: CD4+ T cells from PBMCs. These receptors all come from a human donor in good health.

This chain links TRBV3-1 with TRBJ1-1; 9 bases are a match to TRBD1. Germline-derived CDR1 and CDR2 are LGHDT and YNNKEL (reference sequence). V trimming: 6 bases; J trimming: 3 bases; junction bases outside the gene matches: 2. This CDR3 has 13 residues. The CDR3 region is CASSRTGDTEAFF. The CDR3, as DNA: TGTGCCAGCAGTCGGACAGGGGACACTGAAGCTTTCTTT.

This clonotype was counted once. The germline gene is not matched at one end of the junction; a read error may be the cause. The chain employs TRBV6-6 and TRBJ2-7, with 7 bases fitting TRBD1. The CDR3 totals 12 residues. Germline V CDR1 and CDR2: MNHNY, SVGAGI (reference sequence). DNA of the CDR3: TGTGCCAGCAGTCCCCACAGGGGAGCCCCCGACTTC. Its translation: CASSPHRGAPDF.

The chain is built from TRBV12-2 and TRBJ1-2. TRBV12-2 is given as a pseudogene. The CDR3 has 13 amino acids. The CDR3 reads CASRLIDNYGYTF. For the CDR3, the DNA is TGTGCAAGTCGCCTCATAGATAACTATGGCTACACCTTC.

This chain joins TRBV9 and TRBJ1-1; 9 bases align to TRBD1. The CDR3 has 15 amino acids. Germline lookup yields CDR1 SGDLS and CDR2 YYNGEE. V trimming: 3 bases; J trimming: 4 bases; junction bases outside the gene matches: 7. The CDR3 is CASSAQTGGSTEAFF. In DNA form, the CDR3 reads TGTGCCAGCAGCGCGCAGACAGGGGGAAGCACTGAAGCTTTCTTT.

The chain has TRBV3-1 and TRBJ1-2; possibly TRBD1 for D (5 bases). Germline CDR1 is LGHDT and CDR2 is YNNKEL (reference sequence). V was cut by 3 bases and J by 1 base, with 15 bases left in between. The CDR3 is 16 residues long. In DNA form, the CDR3 reads TGTGCCAGCAGCCAGTCTCAGGGCGTGTTTAACTATGGCTACACCTTC. Protein sequence: CASSQSQGVFNYGYTF.

The chain combines TRBV3-1 with TRBJ1-1; D is unclear. The CDR3 has 13 amino acids. Between the trimmed V and J ends, which lost 1 base and 4 bases, there was a span of 7 bases. The V gene's germline CDR1 is LGHDT and CDR2 YNNKEL (reference sequence). The CDR3 is CASSQGVATEAFF. CDR3 sequence (DNA): TGTGCCAGCAGCCAAGGAGTTGCCACTGAAGCTTTCTTT.

The genes are TRBV12-3 or TRBV12-4 and TRBJ1-2, with 10 bases lining up with TRBD1. After removal of 6 bases from V and 5 bases from J, the junction contained 12 bases not matched to a gene. The CDR3 loop spans 16 amino acids. CDR3 nucleotide sequence: TGTGCCAGCAGCCTCCGGACAGGGGGAGTAGGATATGGCTACACCTTC. Its translation is CASSLRTGGVGYGYTF.

The chain combines TRBV3-1 with TRBJ1-2, with 9 bases lining up with TRBD1. The V and J ends lost 0 bases and 6 bases, in that order; junction bases with no gene match: 5. CDR3 length: 15 amino acids. Germline CDR1 reads LGHDT; CDR2 reads YNNKEL (reference sequence). For the CDR3, the DNA is TGTGCCAGCAGCCAAGATGGACAGGGGAGGGATGGCTACACCTTC. It encodes CASSQDGQGRDGYTF.

V is TRBV3-1 and J is TRBJ2-1; D might be TRBD2 (6 bases). This CDR3 contains 12 residues. Looked up from germline, CDR1 is LGHDT and CDR2 is YNNKEL (reference sequence). V was pared by 4 bases and J by 15 bases, with 16 bases between. CDR3 amino acids: CASSLGLPPAFF. CDR3 in DNA: TGTGCCAGCAGCCTAGGACTACCCCCAGCGTTCTTC.

The chain couples TRBV3-1 to TRBJ1-1; no firm D call. Trimming took 5 bases from V and 1 from J, leaving 8 bases between them. Germline V gives CDR1 LGHDT, CDR2 YNNKEL (reference sequence). The CDR3 consists of 13 residues. The CDR3 sequence: CASSLTPNTEAFF. CDR3 coding DNA: TGTGCCAGCAGCTTGACACCGAACACTGAAGCTTTCTTT.

The J gene is TRBJ1-1, the V gene TRBV10-1; no reliable D call. V lost 9 bases and J 1 base, leaving 15 bases between the germline ends. Germline V gives CDR1 WNHNN, CDR2 SYGVQD (reference sequence). This CDR3 comprises 14 residues. CDR3 sequence (DNA): TGCGCCAGGGGGAGTTTGAGAGGGAACACTGAAGCTTTCTTT. Protein product: CARGSLRGNTEAFF.

The V gene is TRBV12-3 or TRBV12-4, the J gene TRBJ1-5; no clear D gene. Trimming removed 6 bases at V and 9 bases at J, with 15 bases between. This CDR3 has 13 amino acids. The CDR3 reads CASSFFDPGPQHF. Written as DNA, the CDR3 is TGTGCCAGCAGCTTCTTCGACCCGGGGCCCCAGCATTTT.

This clonotype was seen only once. The CDR3, as DNA: TGCAGTGCTAGACCCGGCCTGAACACTGAAGCTTTCTTT. This encodes CSARPGLNTEAFF. This chain connects TRBV20-1 to TRBJ1-1; no firm D call. In germline, CDR1 is DFQATT, CDR2 SNEGSKA (reference sequence). This CDR3 is 13 amino acids long. Trimming removed 2 bases from V and 0 bases from J, with 7 bases in between.

The chain joins TRBV6-4 to TRBJ2-1; D is unresolved. The germline V and J ends were trimmed by 5 bases and 6 bases, with 14 bases remaining between them. Germline V gives CDR1 MRHNA, CDR2 SNTAGT. This CDR3 contains 14 residues. The CDR3 region is CASSSFGWANEQFF. In DNA, the CDR3 is TGTGCCAGCAGTTCATTCGGGTGGGCCAATGAGCAGTTCTTC.

CDR3 sequence reads: CASSSLQGPDWNEQFF. The CDR3 DNA sequence: TGCGCCAGCAGCTCGTTACAGGGGCCTGATTGGAATGAGCAGTTCTTC. The V gene is TRBV5-1, the J gene TRBJ2-1, with TRBD1 matching 7 bases. There are 16 residues in the CDR3. CDR1 and CDR2 (germline): SGHRS, YFSETQ. With 3 bases clipped from V and 7 bases from J, the junction kept 13 bases outside the gene matches.

This chain connects TRBV20-1 to TRBJ1-1, with D perhaps TRBD1 (5 bases). The germline CDR1 and CDR2 sequences are DFQATT and SNEGSKA (reference sequence). Trimming cost V 3 bases and J 0 bases, with 11 bases left between them. The CDR3 has 14 amino acids. This CDR3 is CSARVWTLNTEAFF. CDR3 DNA: TGCAGTGCTAGGGTGTGGACATTGAACACTGAAGCTTTCTTT.

The J gene is TRBJ1-2, the V gene TRBV12-3 or TRBV12-4; TRBD1 matches at 7 bases. The CDR3 spans 13 residues. Trimming at V came to 3 bases and at J to 6 bases, leaving 4 bases not matched to a gene. The CDR3, as DNA: TGTGCCAGCAGTTTTCGACAGGGCGATGGCTACACCTTC. Encoded protein: CASSFRQGDGYTF.

This rearrangement joins TRBV20-1 to TRBJ2-3; possibly TRBD2 for D (5 bases). The germline CDR1 and CDR2 sequences are DFQATT and SNEGSKA (reference sequence). The CDR3 extends over 14 amino acids. Trimming removed 5 bases at V and 1 base at J, with 13 bases between. The CDR3: CSAPVGVRTDTQYF. The CDR3 coding sequence is TGCAGTGCTCCAGTCGGGGTCCGCACAGATACGCAGTATTTT.

V is TRBV20-1 and J is TRBJ2-5, with TRBD2 matching 8 bases. This CDR3 region has 15 residues. The germline V gene encodes CDR1 DFQATT and CDR2 SNEGSKA (reference sequence). V lost 3 bases and J lost 5; bases outside the gene matches: 11. The CDR3 nucleotides are TGCAGTGCTAGCATGGCTAGCGGGTTGGTCGAGACCCAGTACTTC. It specifies CSASMASGLVETQYF.

The chain carries TRBV12-3 or TRBV12-4 and TRBJ1-5; D call uncertain. Trimming took off 1 base at V and 7 bases at J, with 8 bases between the two ends. CDR3 size: 13 residues. CDR3 residues: CASSLVATQPQHF. DNA for the CDR3: TGTGCCAGCAGTTTAGTCGCGACCCAGCCCCAGCATTTT.